This entry describes one T cell receptor (beta chain). The antigen remains undetermined. The germline V gene encodes CDR1 KGHSH and CDR2 LQKENI. V gave up 2 bases and J gave up 1 base, with 16 bases separating them. The CDR3 has 17 residues. PCR amplification relied on 60 Vbeta primers (plus 13 Jbeta primers). Here immunoSEQ multiplex PCR was the method, and the copy in TCRdb shows in-frame clones only, minus some. The data contain approximately 100,000 clones, about 74% of them singletons. The sample originates from a study of cytomegalovirus exposure and HLA in healthy donors. Study-wide results and caveats: An analysis was carried out at a later point. It showed that HLA-associated TCR beta chains were more clonally expanded than equally common non-associated chains. Serostatus for CMV was the only available immune exposure information. In vitro data verified three CMV-associated chains as specific for CMV antigens.

The rearrangement links TRBV18 to TRBJ2-3; tentative D call: TRBD1 (6 bases). Material for sequencing was PBMCs. The sequence was collected from a woman between 18 and 29 years old in good health and CMV-seropositive. The CDR3 nucleotides are TGTGCCAGCTCACCAGTAAGTGGGGGCTTCGGCACAGATACGCAGTATTTT. Encoded protein: CASSPVSGGFGTDTQYF.